The source of this T cell receptor beta chain is a study of early stage breast cancer tumors. Looking at the study overall: About 80% of the 16 invasive tumors were ER+, PR+ and HER2-.

The assay was immunoSEQ multiplex PCR, and TCRdb's table has in-frame clones only and misses some. The sample holds approximately 48,000 clones, under 95% seen once. This clone is a singleton in its sample. This CDR3 spans 16 amino acids. With 5 bases clipped from V and 0 bases from J, the junction kept 9 bases outside the gene matches. Germline lookup yields CDR1 LNHDA and CDR2 SQIVND (reference sequence). The J gene is TRBJ1-2, the V gene TRBV19, with 7 positions matching TRBD1. Sample: blood. The clonotype comes from a person between 70 and 80 years old with breast cancer. CDR3 sequence: CASSPRTGSTNYGYTF. CDR3 nucleotide sequence: TGTGCCAGTAGTCCACGGACAGGATCTACTAACTATGGCTACACCTTC. Looking up the rest from reference TRBV19 and TRBJ1-2 gives the full variable domain: DGGITQSPKYLFRKEGQNVTLSCEQNLNHDAMYWYRQDPGQGLRLIYYSQIVNDFQKGDIAEGYSVSREKKESFPLTVTSAQKNPTAFYLCASSPRTGSTNYGYTFGSGTRLTVV.